The 2 T cell receptor beta chains below come from one sample, sequenced in a study of CXCR4 blockade with PD-1 therapy in pancreatic cancer. The data were produced by immunoSEQ multiplex PCR, yet TCRdb's version contains in-frame clones alone and is incomplete. The sample holds approximately 8,900 clones, 50% to 75% seen once. Sequenced material: tumor tissue. The source is a human donor with pancreatic ductal adenocarcinoma.

This clone was detected only once. The chain couples TRBV19 to TRBJ2-7; TRBD1 matches 9 bases. The CDR3 has 15 residues. The germline gives CDR1 LNHDA, CDR2 SQIVND (reference sequence). The trim removed 4 bases at V and 7 bases at J, leaving 11 bases unmatched. CDR3 region: CASSTPGTGSEEQYF. The CDR3, as DNA: TGTGCCAGTAGTACTCCCGGGACAGGGTCCGAAGAGCAGTACTTC.

This sequence joins TRBV7-1 and TRBJ1-5; a possible D gene is TRBD1 (6 bases). TRBV7-1 is an ORF, with its function uncertain. Deletions cut 8 bases from V and 10 bases from J, with 18 bases between. The CDR3 contains 13 residues. CDR3 sequence reads: CASVQGQLRPQHF. In nucleotides, the CDR3 is TGTGCCAGCGTACAGGGACAACTTCGACCCCAGCATTTT.